One TCR beta chain is described in this entry. The target antigen is unknown. These data originate in a study of T cell repertoires in cytomegalovirus infection. Turning to the study itself: Indications came from public TCR beta signatures; they pointed to CMV infection and to a matching HLA type.

The CDR3 covers 15 residues. The V gene's germline CDR1 is DFQATT and CDR2 SNEGSKA (reference sequence). V shed 3 bases and J 1 base; nucleotides not matched to a gene: 5. Study-wide results and caveats: HLA-C-restricted, CMV-specific TCR beta clonotypes were dominant ex vivo. Cumulative frequency of public TCR beta families picked out carriers of CMV plus the relevant HLA.

One entry per CDR3 protein, called by TCRdb with MiXCR from the reads. The data show 550,000 to 850,000 distinct CDR3 sequences, roughly 36% seen once. The TCR comes from a human donor in good health (CMV status not recorded). Some clones in this sample may be carry-over from other donors' samples. J is TRBJ1-5 and V is TRBV20-1, with 8 bases identical to TRBD1. This sample comprised cultured PBMCs, obtained from culture after CMV antigen stimulation. CDR3 in amino acids: CSASPGGRSNQPQHF. The CDR3 nucleotides are TGCAGTGCTAGCCCAGGGGGCAGGAGCAATCAGCCCCAGCATTTT.